These 17 T cell receptor beta chains came from one sample sequenced in a study of CD8+ T cells in alopecia areata. TCR sequencing used cDNA made by reverse transcription of extracted RNA. Using immunoSEQ multiplex PCR, the repertoire was profiled, and TCRdb retains in-frame clones only, with some absent. The repertoire has tens of thousands of clones, roughly 50% of them found once; the top ten carry under 6.5%. Specimen: NKG2D-high CD8+ T cells sorted from blood. These TCRs come from a human donor with alopecia areata.

This chain links TRBV19 with TRBJ1-1, with D maybe TRBD1 (6 bases). The CDR3 is 13 amino acids. Trimming pared 3 bases from V and 6 bases from J, leaving 11 bases between. The germline CDR1 and CDR2 sequences are LNHDA and SQIVND (reference sequence). The CDR3 nucleotides read TGTGCCAGTAGTATGGGGCAGGGGTCTGAAGCTTTCTTT. This translates into CASSMGQGSEAFF.

This clone was recorded only once. V usage is TRBV25-1 and J usage is TRBJ1-1; D unresolved. CDR1 is MGHDK, CDR2 SYGVNS, per germline. V lost 4 bases to trimming and J lost 3 bases, with 9 bases between them. The CDR3 has 13 residues. This chain's CDR3 is CASSASSYTEAFF. The CDR3 DNA reads TGTGCCAGCAGTGCCTCAAGTTACACTGAAGCTTTCTTT.

The chain employs TRBV29-1 and TRBJ2-4, with D possibly TRBD1 on 6 matching bases. The V end lost 5 bases, the J end lost 0 bases, and 14 bases lay between the germline ends. The CDR3 totals 15 residues. Germline V gives CDR1 SQVTM, CDR2 ANQGSEA. DNA of the CDR3: TGCAGCGTTAATACAGGGAGAGAAGCCAAAAACATTCAGTACTTC. This gives the protein CSVNTGREAKNIQYF.

This clone was counted a few times. The genes are TRBV29-1 and TRBJ2-1; maybe TRBD2 (5 bases). CDR1 is SQVTM, CDR2 ANQGSEA, per germline. CDR3 size: 10 residues. In DNA form, the CDR3 reads TGCATCGTATCGGGATTTGAGCAGTTCTTC. Translated: CIVSGFEQFF.

This rearrangement joins TRBV11-2 to TRBJ2-7, with TRBD2 identical over 7 bases. The CDR3 has 14 residues. V gave up 3 bases and J gave up 2 bases; unmatched junction bases: 4. Per the germline V gene, CDR1 is SGHAT and CDR2 is FQNNGV. The CDR3 DNA reads as TGTGCCAGCAGCTTGGGACTACCAGCCTACGAGCAGTACTTC. This gives the protein CASSLGLPAYEQYF. The complete variable domain, with remaining parts taken from reference TRBV11-2 and TRBJ2-7, reads EAGVAQSPRYKIIEKRQSVAFWCNPISGHATLYWYQQILGQGPKLLIQFQNNGVVDDSQLPKDRFSAERLKGVDSTLKIQPAKLEDSAVYLCASSLGLPAYEQYFGPGTRLTVT.

This clone was counted a few times. V gene TRBV29-1 combines with J gene TRBJ2-7, with 10 bases that match TRBD2. The CDR3 has 16 residues. CDR1 and CDR2 (germline): SQVTM, ANQGSEA. The J segment lost 0 bases and the V segment lost 4 bases, leaving 9 bases of the junction unmatched. The CDR3 bases are TGCAGCGTTGTAGCAGCGGGAGGGCCGCACTCCTACGAGCAGTACTTC. Translating it yields CSVVAAGGPHSYEQYF.

This clone was seen only a few times. The chain carries TRBV6-5 and TRBJ1-5; possible D gene TRBD1, 5 bases. With 2 bases removed from V and 1 base from J, the gap between germline ends came to 6 bases. Per the germline V gene, CDR1 is MNHEY and CDR2 is SVGAGI. This CDR3 spans 14 amino acids. The CDR3 coding sequence is TGTGCCAGCAGTTACGGGGCGAGCAATCAGCCCCAGCATTTT. As protein: CASSYGASNQPQHF.

This rearrangement joins TRBV11-2 to TRBJ2-7, with TRBD2 identical over 10 bases. CDR1 and CDR2 from the germline V gene are SGHAT and FQNNGV. V lost 5 bases and J lost 5; bases outside the gene matches: 6. This CDR3 is built from 14 residues. This CDR3 is CASSPRTSGNEQYF. Written as DNA, the CDR3 is TGTGCCAGCAGCCCACGGACTAGCGGCAACGAGCAGTACTTC.

This CDR3 reads CASSPVQVSDNEQFF. In nucleotides, the CDR3 is TGTGCCAGCAGTCCAGTCCAGGTCTCAGACAATGAGCAGTTCTTC. J is TRBJ2-1 and V is TRBV28; D is unresolved. CDR1 is MDHEN, CDR2 SYDVKM, per germline. The CDR3 contains 15 residues. V lost 5 bases and J 5 bases, leaving 16 bases between the germline ends.

The rearrangement uses TRBV9 and TRBJ2-1; the D is unclear. The CDR3 is made up of 13 amino acids. V gave up 3 bases and J gave up 8 bases, with 12 bases separating them. Germline V CDR1 and CDR2: SGDLS, YYNGEE. The CDR3 sequence: CASSAPSKDEQFF. The CDR3 coding sequence is TGTGCCAGCAGCGCCCCCAGCAAGGATGAGCAGTTCTTC.

This chain links TRBV18 with TRBJ2-1, with 8 bases lining up with TRBD1. The V and J ends lost 0 bases and 9 bases, in that order; junction bases with no gene match: 7. CDR3 length: 15 residues. CDR1 and CDR2 (germline): KGHSH, LQKENI. CDR3 sequence: CASSPPRTGLGEQFF. The CDR3 DNA sequence: TGTGCCAGCTCACCACCGAGGACAGGGTTGGGTGAGCAGTTCTTC.

This chain links TRBV4-1 with TRBJ2-5; 7 nucleotides match TRBD2. The junction had 10 bases not matched to a gene; V was cut back by 1 base and J by 5 bases. The CDR3 has 16 amino acids. Germline V gene sequence: CDR1 MGHRA, CDR2 YSYEKL. DNA for the CDR3: TGCGCCAGCAGCCAAGTCCGACTAGCCCTGTGGGAGACCCAGTACTTC. Protein: CASSQVRLALWETQYF.

This clone was counted only a few times. J is TRBJ2-3 and V is TRBV28; 11 bases agree with TRBD1. Germline CDR1 is MDHEN and CDR2 is SYDVKM. The CDR3 is 15 residues long. Trimming removed 8 bases from V and 1 base from J; junction bases left unmatched: 5. In nucleotides, the CDR3 is TGTGCCAGCCGATGGACAGGGGGCCGCACAGATACGCAGTATTTT. Its protein product is CASRWTGGRTDTQYF.

The chain carries TRBV7-2 and TRBJ2-7; D is unresolved. The germline gives CDR1 SGHTA, CDR2 FQGNSA. V gave up 8 bases and J gave up 3 bases, with 17 bases separating them. CDR3 size: 14 residues. CDR3 nucleotide sequence: TGTGCCAGCGCCCCCCTTGACGGCGGCTACGAGCAGTACTTC. This encodes CASAPLDGGYEQYF. The full variable domain, rest sourced from reference TRBV7-2 and TRBJ2-7, is GAGVSQSPSNKVTEKGKDVELRCDPISGHTALYWYRQSLGQGLEFLIYFQGNSAPDKSGLPSDRFSAERTGGSVSTLTIQRTQQEDSAVYLCASAPLDGGYEQYFGPGTRLTVT.

The CDR3 reads CASSARAQDYEQYF. CDR3 nucleotide sequence: TGTGCCAGCAGCGCCAGGGCCCAGGACTACGAGCAGTACTTC. The chain has TRBV6-6 and TRBJ2-7, with a weak D call TRBD1 (5 bases). Germline loops: CDR1 MNHNY, CDR2 SVGAGI (reference sequence). V gave up 6 bases and J gave up 3 bases, with 15 bases separating them. CDR3 size: 14 residues.

The chain carries TRBV27 and TRBJ2-7; tentatively, D is TRBD2 (7 bases). V was trimmed by 10 bases and J by 5 bases, leaving 18 bases between them. Germline V lookup: CDR1 MNHEY, CDR2 SMNVEV (reference sequence). The CDR3 totals 13 residues. The CDR3 region has the DNA TGTGCCACCACGGGGGGCGCGGAACACGAGCAGTACTTC. This codes for CATTGGAEHEQYF.

The chain carries TRBV10-2 and TRBJ2-1; no clear D gene. CDR1 and CDR2 (germline): WSHSY, SAAADI. Trimming removed 9 bases at V and 9 bases at J, with 9 bases between. The CDR3 is 10 residues long. CDR3 sequence: CASKGSEQFF. CDR3 coding DNA: TGCGCCAGTAAGGGTAGTGAGCAGTTCTTC.